One and the same sample provided the 7 T cell receptor beta chains below, sequenced in a study of blood T cells in healthy people across ages. A J-beta primer mix and a sample-barcoded 5' primer were used in a second PCR of roughly 7 to 12 cycles. MiXCR, run by TCRdb on the 5' RACE reads, gives a single entry per CDR3 protein. The table shows 850,000 to 950,000 distinct CDR3 sequences, with less than 35% occurring only once. The specimen was blood. The receptors here all came from a woman at least 80 years old in good health.

This clonotype was counted a few times. The chain joins TRBV7-2 to TRBJ2-1, with D uncertain. Germline lookup yields CDR1 SGHTA and CDR2 FQGNSA. This CDR3 contains 13 residues. The V end was cut by 2 bases, the J end by 9 bases, with 11 bases between. DNA of the CDR3: TGTGCCAGCAGCTTAAGGCTAGTCGCTGAGCAGTTCTTC. Translated: CASSLRLVAEQFF.

J is TRBJ1-1 and V is TRBV12-3 or TRBV12-4, with D perhaps TRBD1 (5 bases). V was pared by 5 bases and J by 1 base, with 11 bases between. There are 14 residues in the CDR3. Here the CDR3 reads CASSHNRGNTEAFF. The CDR3, as DNA: TGTGCCAGCAGTCATAATAGGGGGAACACTGAAGCTTTCTTT.

Worth noting for this clonotype: This may arise from a read error, as a much more abundant clone is one base away. This chain joins TRBV21-1 and TRBJ2-7. TRBV21-1 is described as a pseudogene. This CDR3 is 18 amino acids long. DNA of the CDR3: TGTGCCAGCAACAAAGAAAGGTGCCTTGTTCTTACCTCCTACGAGCAGTACTTC. This gives the protein CASNKERCLVLTSYEQYF.

The CDR3 nucleotides read TGTGCCAGCAGCCCCCGGGACAGGGGTTACGCTTTCTTT. This gives the protein CASSPRDRGYAFF. V and J are TRBV7-2 and TRBJ1-1; 10 bases map to TRBD1. CDR3 length: 13 residues. Germline V lookup: CDR1 SGHTA, CDR2 FQGNSA. The V and J ends lost 5 bases and 11 bases, in that order; junction bases with no gene match: 8.

Regarding this clonotype: This may come from a read error, since a much larger clone is one base off. The chain uses TRBV7-2 and TRBJ1-2, with a weak D call TRBD1 (5 bases). The V gene's germline CDR1 is SGHTA and CDR2 FQGNSA. Trimming shortened V by 4 bases and J by 8 bases, and 17 bases separated the two germline ends. The CDR3 contains 14 residues. CDR3 DNA: TGTGCCAGCAGCTGGGATCCAGGGTCGAACGGCTACACCTTC. Translating it yields CASSWDPGSNGYTF.

This clonotype was seen more than once but under ten times. A much larger clonotype is one base distant, so this may be a read error. This chain uses TRBV11-2 with TRBJ2-5, with TRBD1 matching 7 bases. This CDR3 comprises 15 residues. Per germline, CDR1 SGHAT and CDR2 FQNNGV. The V and J ends lost 4 bases and 11 bases, in that order; junction bases with no gene match: 16. The CDR3 reads CASSSSGTANNEQYF. CDR3 DNA sequence: TGTGCCAGCAGCTCCTCCGGGACAGCGAACAATGAGCAGTACTTC.

The chain uses TRBV7-2 and TRBJ1-3, with D maybe TRBD1 (6 bases). Deletions cut 3 bases from V and 10 bases from J, with 13 bases between. The CDR3 length is 13 residues. Germline V gene sequence: CDR1 SGHTA, CDR2 FQGNSA. The CDR3 sequence: CASSFGQTRTIYF. The CDR3 DNA reads as TGTGCCAGCAGCTTTGGACAGACTAGGACCATATATTTT.